The clone carrying this T cell receptor (beta chain) was detected many times. Its antigen is not known. The library was built from 400 ng RNA with molecular barcoded adaptors for alpha/delta and beta/gamma chains. TCRdb called the reads again in MiXCR, with one record for every CDR3 protein. The sample records 60,000 to 75,000 distinct CDR3 sequences, about 19% being singletons. The source of the sample is a study of read filtering for tumor transcriptome and immune sequencing. Looking at the study overall: By R-ISS, stages I, II and III held around 8, 16 and 7 patients. Study outcomes and limitations: In IR-seq, single-read clonotypes were roughly 82% of clonotypes but around 3.5% of reads. This fraction held mixed bone marrow immune cells after CD138-negative sorting.

There are 14 residues in the CDR3. CDR1 and CDR2 (germline): SEHNR, FQNEAQ (reference sequence). V lost 5 bases to trimming and J lost 7 bases, with 15 bases between them. The rearrangement links TRBV7-9 to TRBJ2-1; the D gene is possibly TRBD2 (5 bases). The source material was a population of CD138-negative cells sorted from bone marrow. The TCR was taken from a donor over 35 with multiple myeloma. CDR3 coding DNA: TGTGCCAGCAGCCTTCCCCTGGAGGAAAATGAGCAGTTCTTC. Encoded protein: CASSLPLEENEQFF.